These 4 T cell receptor beta chains came from one sample sequenced in a study of CD8+ T cells in alopecia areata. RNA extraction was followed by reverse transcription into cDNA, which acted as the sequencing template. Measured with immunoSEQ multiplex PCR; TCRdb has only the in-frame clones, and not every one. The repertoire includes 95,000 to 150,000 clones, 53% of them detected once, and 0.46% sits in the top ten. The treatment denotes: oral pan-JAK inhibitor, 5-10 mg twice daily. The sequencing used CD4+ T cells sorted from blood, collected at week 4, from a patient treated with tofacitinib. These TCRs come from a human donor with alopecia areata.

The chain employs TRBV29-1 and TRBJ2-1; 7 bases fit TRBD1. The CDR3 sequence is 11 residues long. Germline trimming cut 7 bases from V and 4 bases from J; bases unmatched to any gene: 1. Looked up from germline, CDR1 is SQVTM and CDR2 is ANQGSEA. The CDR3 protein is CSGGQYNEQFF. CDR3 in DNA: TGCAGCGGGGGACAGTACAATGAGCAGTTCTTC.

V usage is TRBV30 and J usage is TRBJ1-3, with D uncertain. Trimming took 5 bases from V and 1 from J, leaving 15 bases between them. CDR1 GTSNPN and CDR2 SVGIG come from the germline V gene (reference sequence). The CDR3 spans 15 residues. CDR3 sequence reads: CAWAPIQRSGNTIYF. In nucleotides, the CDR3 is TGTGCCTGGGCTCCAATCCAGAGGTCTGGAAACACCATATATTTT.

This clone was counted a few times. The chain is built from TRBV29-1 and TRBJ1-2, with TRBD1 as a possible D gene (5 bases). The CDR3 has 12 amino acids. Per the germline V gene, CDR1 is SQVTM and CDR2 is ANQGSEA. V dropped 7 bases and J dropped 9 bases, with 18 bases sitting between them. The CDR3 DNA sequence: TGCAGCGCCACCCCGGGACGTGAAAGCTACACCTTC. Its protein product is CSATPGRESYTF. Full variable domain (outside the CDR3, taken from reference TRBV29-1 and TRBJ1-2): SAVISQKPSRDICQRGTSLTIQCQVDSQVTMMFWYRQQPGQSLTLIATANQGSEATYESGFVIDKFPISRPNLTFSTLTVSNMSPEDSSIYLCSATPGRESYTFGSGTRLTVV.

The gene calls are TRBV10-3 and TRBJ2-2; the match to TRBD2 covers 7 bases. The V gene's germline CDR1 is ENHRY and CDR2 SYGVKD. The length of the CDR3 is 15 residues. The J segment lost 1 base and the V segment lost 2 bases, leaving 1 base of the junction unmatched. CDR3 nucleotide sequence: TGTGCCATCAGTGAGGCTAGCGGGAACACCGGGGAGCTGTTTTTT. Encoded protein: CAISEASGNTGELFF.